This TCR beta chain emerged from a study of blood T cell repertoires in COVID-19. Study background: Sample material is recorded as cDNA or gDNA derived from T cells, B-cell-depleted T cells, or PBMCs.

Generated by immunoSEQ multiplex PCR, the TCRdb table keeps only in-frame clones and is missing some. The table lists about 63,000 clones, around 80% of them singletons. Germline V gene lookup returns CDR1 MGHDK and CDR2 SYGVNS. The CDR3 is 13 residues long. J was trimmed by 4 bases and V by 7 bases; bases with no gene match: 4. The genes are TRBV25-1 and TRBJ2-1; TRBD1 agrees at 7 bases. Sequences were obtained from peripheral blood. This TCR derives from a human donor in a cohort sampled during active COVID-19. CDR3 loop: CASIGTVYNEQFF. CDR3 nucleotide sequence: TGTGCCAGCATTGGGACAGTGTACAATGAGCAGTTCTTC.